The clone carrying this TCR beta chain was recorded many times. Antigen specificity is unknown. The CDR3 runs to 12 residues. The V gene lost 3 bases and the J gene lost 11 bases, with 13 bases spanning the gap. Germline V CDR1 and CDR2: ENHRY, SYGVKD. Making the TCR beta libraries involved quantitative 5'-RACE with molecular barcodes. Using its own MiXCR run on the 5' RACE reads, TCRdb lists one record per CDR3 protein. The sample shows some 130,000 distinct CDR3 sequences, roughly 15% of them seen only once. The data stem from a study of CD8 T cells in ankylosing spondylitis. Findings and caveats of the study: It appeared that ankylosing spondylitis blood was characterized by a TCR beta motif of about eight highly homologous variants. Those disease-linked clones were CD8+; they were also relatively rare in peripheral blood. Reports say disease-linked clones showed up significantly more in matched ankylosing spondylitis synovial fluid.

This sequence joins TRBV10-3 and TRBJ1-1, with D possibly being TRBD1 (6 bases). Sequenced sample: blood, either unsorted or a sorted T cell fraction (not recorded which). The TCR originated in a female donor with ankylosing spondylitis or in good health (not recorded which). CDR3 residues: CAISDYQGSAFF. CDR3 bases: TGTGCCATCAGTGATTATCAGGGGTCGGCTTTCTTT.